The rows below give T cell receptor beta chains drawn from one sample of a study of T cells in Graves' hyperthyroidism and ophthalmopathy. TCRdb analysed the multiplex PCR reads with MiXCR anew, one entry per CDR3 protein. There are roughly 800,000 distinct CDR3 sequences in the sample; about two fifths occur only once, and 8% to 9% lies in the top ten. Sample: blood. Receptors originate from a man aged 18 to 35 with Graves' hyperthyroidism. Both conserved end residues are part of each CDR3. The order of the fields is V gene, J gene, clone size, D gene, CDR3 protein, CDR3 DNA. D genes are given only for firm matches. Not all rows give a size; the values are once, few, many and, for expanded clones, a class.

TRBV9	TRBJ1-1	NA	NA	CASSVDGGVTEAFF	TGTGCCAGCAGCGTAGATGGAGGGGTCACTGAAGCTTTCTTT
TRBV7-9	TRBJ1-1	many	NA	CASSSGYMNTEAFF	TGTGCCAGCAGCTCTGGTTACATGAACACTGAAGCTTTCTTT
TRBV7-9	TRBJ2-5	NA	NA	CASSLARGASQETQYF	TGTGCCAGCAGCCTAGCAAGGGGCGCCTCTCAAGAGACCCAGTACTTC
TRBV15	TRBJ1-1	NA	NA	CATSSAYRPEAFF	TGTGCCACCAGCAGCGCTTACCGACCTGAAGCTTTCTTT
TRBV29-1	TRBJ2-7	NA	NA	CSVDPGDYEQYF	TGCAGCGTTGACCCCGGGGATTACGAGCAGTACTTC
TRBV5-1	TRBJ1-5	NA	NA	CANSSGGEPQHF	TGCGCCAACAGCTCTGGGGGTGAGCCCCAGCATTTT
TRBV7-2	TRBJ1-1	few	NA	CASSFAGRLNTEAFF	TGTGCCAGCAGCTTCGCTGGACGGTTGAACACTGAAGCTTTCTTT
TRBV6-5	TRBJ1-1	NA	NA	CASSYVRSRQTLNTEAFF	TGTGCCAGCAGTTACGTCCGCTCGCGACAGACCTTGAACACTGAAGCTTTCTTT
TRBV4-1	TRBJ1-6	NA	NA	CASSPQGRGNSPLHF	TGCGCCAGCAGCCCTCAAGGACGGGGAAATTCACCCCTCCACTTT
TRBV29-1	TRBJ2-2	NA	NA	CSATISDTNTGELFF	TGCAGCGCTACGATAAGTGATACGAACACCGGGGAGCTGTTTTTT
TRBV2	TRBJ1-4	NA	TRBD1	CASSEGGQGGEKLFF	TGTGCCAGCAGTGAAGGAGGACAGGGAGGTGAAAAACTGTTTTTT
TRBV24-1	TRBJ2-5	once	NA	CATSSEDLETQYF	TGTGCCACCAGTTCAGAGGACCTAGAGACCCAGTACTTC
TRBV25-1	TRBJ2-3	NA	TRBD1	CASSESDRETDTQYF	TGTGCCAGCAGTGAATCAGACAGGGAAACAGATACGCAGTATTTT
TRBV20-1	TRBJ2-2	NA	NA	CSARRGRVAGELFF	TGCAGTGCTAGGAGGGGCAGGGTCGCCGGGGAGCTGTTTTTT
TRBV9	TRBJ1-1	many	TRBD1	CASSPYRGGTEAFF	TGTGCCAGCAGCCCCTACAGGGGGGGTACTGAAGCTTTCTTT
TRBV5-6	TRBJ2-5	NA	NA	CASSLPRAETQYF	TGTGCCAGCAGCTTGCCTAGGGCGGAGACCCAGTACTTC
TRBV2	TRBJ2-2	few	TRBD2	CAGQVGRAEGGELFF	TGTGCCGGCCAGGTCGGGAGGGCCGAAGGCGGGGAGCTGTTTTTT
TRBV2	TRBJ1-1	many	NA	CAASMGGEGTEAFF	TGTGCCGCCAGCATGGGGGGGGAGGGCACTGAAGCTTTCTTT
TRBV20-1	TRBJ2-7	few	NA	CSAIKQGDLYEQYF	TGCAGTGCGATTAAACAGGGAGACCTTTACGAGCAGTACTTC
TRBV10-2	TRBJ1-1	many	NA	CASSEYRKEAFF	TGCGCCAGCAGTGAGTACAGGAAGGAAGCTTTCTTT
TRBV12-3/TRBV12-4	TRBJ2-5	NA	NA	CASSFQGGRETQYF	TGTGCCAGCAGCTTCCAAGGGGGACGGGAGACCCAGTACTTC
TRBV9	TRBJ2-7	few	NA	CASSGGTLSF	TGTGCCAGCAGCGGGGGGACCTTGAGCTTC
TRBV10-3	TRBJ1-5	NA	NA	CASSYSNSWTQHF	TGTGCCAGCAGTTACTCGAACAGCTGGACCCAGCATTTT
TRBV4-1	TRBJ2-5	NA	NA	CASSQGGVWETQYF	TGCGCCAGCAGCCAAGGGGGGGTATGGGAGACCCAGTACTTC
TRBV2	TRBJ2-7	NA	NA	CASSVAPHGGEDEQYF	TGTGCCAGCAGTGTCGCCCCCCACGGCGGGGAGGACGAGCAGTACTTC
TRBV7-9	TRBJ1-1	NA	NA	CASSLSAVPGRTEAFF	TGTGCCAGCAGCTTAAGCGCCGTCCCGGGGAGGACTGAAGCTTTCTTT
TRBV5-6	TRBJ1-5	NA	TRBD1	CASSSFGQVSNQPQHF	TGTGCCAGCAGCTCGTTTGGACAGGTTAGCAATCAGCCCCAGCATTTT
TRBV20-1	TRBJ1-3	NA	NA	CSASWTQAGNTIYF	TGCAGTGCTAGTTGGACCCAAGCCGGAAACACCATATATTTT
TRBV20-1	TRBJ2-7	many	NA	CSARGFTVHEQYF	TGCAGTGCTAGGGGCTTCACGGTCCACGAGCAGTACTTC
TRBV10-2	TRBJ1-4	NA	NA	CASSEYSGRDGKLFF	TGCGCCAGCAGTGAGTACAGCGGGAGGGACGGAAAACTGTTTTTT
TRBV7-9	TRBJ2-7	NA	NA	CASSPESVGEQYF	TGTGCCAGCAGCCCCGAGTCAGTGGGGGAGCAGTACTTC
TRBV7-9	TRBJ1-2	NA	NA	CASSLVGIGNYGYTF	TGTGCCAGCAGCTTAGTGGGTATCGGTAACTATGGCTACACCTTC
TRBV9	TRBJ2-5	NA	TRBD1	CASSVGQGGEETQYF	TGTGCCAGCAGCGTAGGACAGGGCGGAGAAGAGACCCAGTACTTC
TRBV19	TRBJ1-5	many	TRBD1	CASSITAGGHQPQHF	TGTGCCAGTAGTATTACGGCAGGGGGCCATCAGCCCCAGCATTTT
TRBV19	TRBJ1-5	few	TRBD1	CASRPRQGISNQPQHF	TGTGCCAGCCGCCCCCGACAGGGAATAAGCAATCAGCCCCAGCATTTT
TRBV9	TRBJ1-5	many	NA	CASSYRDNQPQHF	TGTGCCAGCAGTTACAGGGATAATCAGCCCCAGCATTTT
TRBV9	TRBJ1-6	many	NA	CASTSRGYNSPLHF	TGTGCCAGCACCTCTCGGGGTTATAATTCACCCCTCCACTTT
TRBV6-5	TRBJ1-1	few	NA	CASSYSMMNTEAFF	TGTGCCAGCAGTTACTCCATGATGAACACTGAAGCTTTCTTT
TRBV10-3	TRBJ1-5	NA	NA	CATSALMGNQPQHF	TGTGCCACCAGTGCGCTCATGGGCAATCAGCCCCAGCATTTT
TRBV12-3/TRBV12-4	TRBJ1-5	few	NA	CASSLDGKPQHF	TGTGCCAGCAGTTTGGACGGTAAGCCCCAGCATTTT
TRBV11-2	TRBJ1-2	NA	TRBD1	CASSFRTGSVNYGYTF	TGTGCCAGCAGCTTCCGGACAGGGAGCGTAAACTATGGCTACACCTTC
TRBV12-3/TRBV12-4	TRBJ1-5	NA	NA	CASSLALGSHQPQHF	TGTGCCAGCAGTTTAGCACTAGGGAGTCATCAGCCCCAGCATTTT
TRBV10-3	TRBJ2-7	many	NA	CAISELGVLDF	TGTGCCATCAGTGAGTTAGGGGTCCTAGACTTC
TRBV2	TRBJ2-7	NA	NA	CASANLAYEQYF	TGTGCCAGCGCAAATCTAGCCTACGAGCAGTACTTC
TRBV10-3	TRBJ1-6	once	TRBD1	CAIRGQGSSYNSPLHF	TGTGCCATCAGGGGACAGGGAAGCTCCTATAATTCACCCCTCCACTTT
TRBV9	TRBJ2-2	once	TRBD2	CASSVDSGGAPGELFF	TGTGCCAGCAGCGTAGATAGCGGGGGGGCTCCCGGGGAGCTGTTTTTT
TRBV2	TRBJ1-1	NA	NA	CASSESGLNIEAFF	TGTGCCAGCAGTGAGTCAGGTTTGAACATTGAAGCTTTCTTT
TRBV20-1	TRBJ1-5	many	TRBD1	CSASRGPFGQPQHF	TGCAGTGCTAGCAGGGGGCCTTTCGGTCAGCCCCAGCATTTT
TRBV7-6	TRBJ1-1	NA	NA	CAGSLGGGFTEAFF	TGCGCCGGCAGCTTGGGGGGGGGTTTCACTGAAGCTTTCTTT
TRBV4-3	TRBJ1-5	NA	TRBD1	CASSPRLNRGPNQPQHF	TGCGCCAGCAGCCCGAGGTTGAACAGGGGGCCAAATCAGCCCCAGCATTTT
TRBV5-5	TRBJ2-7	NA	NA	CASSFMSGVRSYEQYF	TGTGCCAGCAGCTTTATGTCGGGCGTTCGCTCCTACGAGCAGTACTTC